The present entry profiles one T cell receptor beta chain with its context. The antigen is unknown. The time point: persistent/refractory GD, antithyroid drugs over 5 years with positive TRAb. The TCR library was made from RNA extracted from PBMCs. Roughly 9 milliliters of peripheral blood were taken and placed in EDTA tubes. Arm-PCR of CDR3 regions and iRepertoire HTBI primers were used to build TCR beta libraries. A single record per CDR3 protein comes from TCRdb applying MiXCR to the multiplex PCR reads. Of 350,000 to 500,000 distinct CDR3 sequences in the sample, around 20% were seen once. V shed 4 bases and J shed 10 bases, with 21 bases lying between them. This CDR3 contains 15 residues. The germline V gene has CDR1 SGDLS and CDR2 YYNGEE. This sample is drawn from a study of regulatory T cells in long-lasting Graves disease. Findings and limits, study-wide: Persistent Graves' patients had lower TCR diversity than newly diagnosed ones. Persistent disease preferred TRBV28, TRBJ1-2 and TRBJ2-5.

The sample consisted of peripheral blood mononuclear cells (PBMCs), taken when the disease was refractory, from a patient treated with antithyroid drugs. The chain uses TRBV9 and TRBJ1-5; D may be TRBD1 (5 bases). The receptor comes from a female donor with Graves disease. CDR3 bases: TGTGCCAGCAGCCCGAGGGGTCTTGAGTCACAACCCCAGCATTTT. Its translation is CASSPRGLESQPQHF. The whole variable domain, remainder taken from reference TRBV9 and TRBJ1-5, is DSGVTQTPKHLITATGQRVTLRCSPRSGDLSVYWYQQSLDQGLQFLIQYYNGEERAKGNILERFSAQQFPDLHSELNLSSLELGDSALYFCASSPRGLESQPQHFGDGTRLSIL.